Included here is one TCR beta chain sequence, with context. The antigen remains undetermined. Germline V gene sequence: CDR1 MRHNA, CDR2 SNTAGT. V lost 2 bases to trimming and J lost 9 bases; unmatched junction nucleotides: 7. There are 15 residues in the CDR3. This record belongs to a study of PD-1 blockade in mismatch repair-deficient tumors. About the study: Patients had around 11 mismatch repair-deficient cancer types, all previously treated and progressing. Study-wide results and caveats: Rapid post-treatment expansion, then contraction, generally preceding radiologic response, marked tumor-resident clones.

The data were produced by immunoSEQ multiplex PCR, yet TCRdb's version contains in-frame clones alone and is incomplete. The profile shows some 120,000 clones, 85% to 90% of them singletons. All patients were mismatch repair deficient, assessed by either PCR or immunohistochemistry. This chain links TRBV6-4 with TRBJ2-1, with 10 bases identical to TRBD2. The source is an adult with mismatch repair-deficient cancer. This material consisted of peripheral blood, taken just over 70 weeks after starting pembrolizumab. This CDR3 reads CASSDGLAGVSEQFF. The CDR3 DNA reads TGTGCCAGCAGTGACGGTCTAGCGGGAGTAAGTGAGCAGTTCTTC.